The 31 T cell receptor beta chains given below trace back to one sample, sequenced in a study of blood T cell repertoires in COVID-19. Some clones are missing from TCRdb's copy, which holds only in-frame ones; the method was immunoSEQ multiplex PCR. The sample has about 210,000 clones, around 81% seen once. Sequencing used PBMCs or T cells enriched from blood (not recorded which). These receptor sequences come from a man aged 25 to 40 with acute COVID-19.

This chain uses TRBV27 with TRBJ2-3; D might be TRBD2 (5 bases). The V end was cut by 5 bases, the J end by 5 bases, with 11 bases between. Germline V gene lookup returns CDR1 MNHEY and CDR2 SMNVEV (reference sequence). This CDR3 spans 13 amino acids. The CDR3 sequence is CASSDLGGDTQYF. In nucleotides, the CDR3 is TGTGCCAGCAGTGACCTAGGAGGAGATACGCAGTATTTT.

This chain uses TRBV4-1 with TRBJ1-5; D remains unclear. The V end lost 0 bases, the J end lost 2 bases, and 11 bases lay between the germline ends. Germline V lookup: CDR1 MGHRA, CDR2 YSYEKL. CDR3 length: 16 residues. CDR3 protein: CASSQDIFGGNQPQHF. CDR3 nucleotide sequence: TGCGCCAGCAGCCAAGATATTTTTGGAGGCAATCAGCCCCAGCATTTT.

The V call is TRBV3-1 (or the pseudogene TRBV3-2), the J call TRBJ2-1, with D possibly TRBD2 on 6 matching bases. This CDR3 is 15 amino acids long. Trimming stripped 5 bases from V and 7 bases from J, with 18 bases between. Germline-derived CDR1 and CDR2 are LGHDT and YNNKEL (reference sequence). Written as DNA, the CDR3 is TGTGCCAGCAGCGGGGACTGGGACTTTATGAATGAGCAGTTCTTC. Encoded protein: CASSGDWDFMNEQFF.

This chain uses TRBV30 with TRBJ2-1, with D possibly TRBD2 on 6 matching bases. This CDR3 has 13 residues. The germline V and J ends were trimmed by 1 base and 10 bases, with 14 bases remaining between them. The germline CDR1 and CDR2 sequences are GTSNPN and SVGIG (reference sequence). CDR3 nucleotide sequence: TGTGCCTGGAGTGAGGTAAGAGGACTAGAGCAGTTCTTC. This encodes CAWSEVRGLEQFF.

The gene calls are TRBV5-4 and TRBJ2-5; TRBD1 aligns across 8 bases. Germline CDR1 reads SGHNT; CDR2 reads YYREEE (reference sequence). CDR3 length: 14 amino acids. After removal of 0 bases from V and 2 bases from J, the junction contained 0 bases not matched to a gene. CDR3: CASSLGDRQETQYF. The DNA of the CDR3 is TGTGCCAGCAGCTTGGGGGACAGGCAAGAGACCCAGTACTTC.

This clone was recorded once. The chain has TRBV19 and TRBJ2-5; D possibly corresponds to TRBD2 (6 bases). The germline V gene has CDR1 LNHDA and CDR2 SQIVND (reference sequence). The CDR3 runs to 15 residues. V lost 5 bases to trimming and J lost 2 bases, with 15 bases between them. The CDR3 nucleotides read TGTGCCAGTAGTTCTTTGGCGGGGAAACAAGAGACCCAGTACTTC. Its translation: CASSSLAGKQETQYF.

The V call is TRBV19, the J call TRBJ1-4; no reliable D call. The V gene lost 8 bases and the J gene lost 3 bases, with 13 bases spanning the gap. From germline, CDR1 is LNHDA and CDR2 SQIVND (reference sequence). The CDR3 runs to 14 residues. CDR3 protein: CASGPGGANEKLFF. The CDR3 DNA reads as TGTGCCAGTGGACCGGGAGGCGCTAATGAAAAACTGTTTTTT.

This sequence joins TRBV4-1 and TRBJ2-1, with 9 bases lining up with TRBD1. From germline, CDR1 is MGHRA and CDR2 YSYEKL. Losses at the gene ends were 0 bases for V and 7 bases for J; bases not matched to a gene: 7. The CDR3 runs to 16 residues. The CDR3 loop reads CASSQDPTGGRNEQFF. CDR3 sequence (DNA): TGCGCCAGCAGCCAAGATCCGACAGGGGGTCGGAATGAGCAGTTCTTC.

The sample holds one count of this clone. CDR3 protein: CASSLRRGEDYGYTF. The DNA for the CDR3 is TGTGCCAGCAGCTTAAGAAGAGGGGAGGACTATGGCTACACCTTC. V gene TRBV7-9 combines with J gene TRBJ1-2; D might be TRBD1 (5 bases). V lost 2 bases, J lost 3 bases, and 13 bases lay in between. Germline V lookup: CDR1 SEHNR, CDR2 FQNEAQ (reference sequence). This CDR3 is built from 15 residues.

This chain joins TRBV4-2 and TRBJ2-3; 10 bases map to TRBD2. This CDR3 is 15 amino acids long. Germline V gene sequence: CDR1 LGHNA, CDR2 YNFKEQ. V lost 1 base, J lost 6 bases, and 4 bases stayed unmatched. The CDR3 reads CASSQVTSGADTQYF. The CDR3 DNA follows: TGTGCCAGCAGCCAAGTCACTAGCGGGGCGGATACGCAGTATTTT.

The chain employs TRBV12-5 and TRBJ1-6; D is uncertain. Trimming took 7 bases from V and 14 from J, leaving 15 bases between them. The germline V gene has CDR1 LGHNT and CDR2 FRNRAP. The CDR3 totals 12 residues. CDR3 sequence: CASAPTGGALHF. The CDR3 DNA reads TGTGCTAGTGCCCCGACGGGAGGCGCCCTCCACTTT. Full variable domain (missing parts from reference TRBV12-5 and TRBJ1-6): DARVTQTPRHKVTEMGQEVTMRCQPILGHNTVFWYRQTMMQGLELLAYFRNRAPLDDSGMPKDRFSAEMPDATLATLKIQPSEPRDSAVYFCASAPTGGALHFGNGTRLTVT.

The rearrangement joins TRBV27 to TRBJ2-2; the match to TRBD1 covers 8 bases. Germline lookup yields CDR1 MNHEY and CDR2 SMNVEV (reference sequence). This CDR3 spans 15 amino acids. After removal of 5 bases from V and 1 base from J, the junction contained 3 bases not matched to a gene. In nucleotides, the CDR3 is TGTGCCAGCAGTCCACAGGGGGTGAACACCGGGGAGCTGTTTTTT. Translated, it gives CASSPQGVNTGELFF.

The chain carries TRBV5-1 and TRBJ1-3; possible D gene TRBD1, 6 bases. The CDR3 totals 15 residues. Deletions cut 0 bases from V and 2 bases from J, with 9 bases between. Per the germline V gene, CDR1 is SGHRS and CDR2 is YFSETQ. Here the CDR3 DNA reads TGCGCCAGCAGCTTGGGTCAGGGGACTGGAAACACCATATATTTT. Encoded protein: CASSLGQGTGNTIYF.

A few counts support this clone. This chain links TRBV5-1 with TRBJ1-4, with 9 nucleotides matching TRBD1. Germline CDR1 and CDR2: SGHRS and YFSETQ. This CDR3 contains 15 residues. J was trimmed by 5 bases and V by 4 bases; bases with no gene match: 6. CDR3 sequence: CASSPGDRVNEKLFF. CDR3 sequence (DNA): TGCGCCAGCAGCCCAGGGGACAGGGTGAATGAAAAACTGTTTTTT. Together with reference TRBV5-1 and TRBJ1-4, the CDR3 gives the full variable domain: KAGVTQTPRYLIKTRGQQVTLSCSPISGHRSVSWYQQTPGQGLQFLFEYFSETQRNKGNFPGRFSGRQFSNSRSEMNVSTLELGDSALYLCASSPGDRVNEKLFFGSGTQLSVL.

The chain recombines TRBV27 with TRBJ1-6; tentatively, D is TRBD1 (6 bases). Deletions cut 2 bases from V and 7 bases from J, with 15 bases between. Germline V gene data show CDR1 as MNHEY and CDR2 as SMNVEV (reference sequence). The CDR3 loop spans 16 amino acids. For the CDR3, the DNA is TGTGCCAGCAGTTTAACTTTGGGGGCAGTGAATTCACCCCTCCACTTT. As protein: CASSLTLGAVNSPLHF.

V and J are TRBV10-2 and TRBJ1-2; no definite D call. V lost 0 bases and J lost 8, with 10 bases in between. CDR3 length: 13 residues. Germline V gene sequence: CDR1 WSHSY, CDR2 SAAADI. The CDR3 here is CASSESLERGYTF. The CDR3, as DNA: TGCGCCAGCAGTGAGTCGTTGGAGAGAGGCTACACCTTC.

As DNA, the CDR3 is TGTGCCAGCTCACCAGGACAATCTCAGCCCCAGCATTTT. This sequence encodes CASSPGQSQPQHF. The V and J genes are TRBV18 and TRBJ1-5; D possibly corresponds to TRBD1 (5 bases). There are 13 residues in the CDR3. Trimming pared 2 bases from V and 6 bases from J, leaving 8 bases between. Looked up from germline, CDR1 is KGHSH and CDR2 is LQKENI.

The rearrangement links TRBV2 to TRBJ2-4, with a weak D call TRBD1 (6 bases). The CDR3 has 14 residues. Germline V gene sequence: CDR1 SNHLY, CDR2 FYNNEI. V was clipped by 8 bases and J by 6 bases, with 17 bases between them. CDR3 amino acids: CASGIGGRVNIQYF. The DNA of the CDR3 is TGTGCCAGCGGAATTGGGGGCCGGGTAAACATTCAGTACTTC.

This rearrangement joins TRBV30 to TRBJ2-5; 15 bases match TRBD2. The CDR3 is made up of 21 amino acids. Germline V lookup: CDR1 GTSNPN, CDR2 SVGIG (reference sequence). V lost 0 bases to trimming and J lost 5 bases; unmatched junction nucleotides: 19. The CDR3 protein is CAWSVWGTSGGYWSAAETQYF. The CDR3 nucleotides read TGTGCCTGGAGTGTATGGGGGACTAGCGGGGGGTATTGGAGTGCGGCCGAGACCCAGTACTTC. Full variable domain (rest looked up from reference TRBV30 and TRBJ2-5): SQTIHQWPATLVQPVGSPLSLECTVEGTSNPNLYWYRQAAGRGLQLLFYSVGIGQISSEVPQNLSASRPQDRQFILSSKKLLLSDSGFYLCAWSVWGTSGGYWSAAETQYFGPGTRLLVL.

The rearrangement links TRBV2 to TRBJ2-3; possible D gene TRBD2, 7 bases. With 6 bases removed from V and 3 bases from J, the gap between germline ends came to 19 bases. The germline V gene encodes CDR1 SNHLY and CDR2 FYNNEI. The CDR3 contains 16 residues. The CDR3 loop is CASRSQEGGLTDTQYF. The CDR3 coding sequence is TGTGCCAGCAGGTCCCAAGAGGGGGGGCTGACAGATACGCAGTATTTT. Full variable domain (rest looked up from reference TRBV2 and TRBJ2-3): EPEVTQTPSHQVTQMGQEVILRCVPISNHLYFYWYRQILGQKVEFLVSFYNNEISEKSEIFDDQFSVERPDGSNFTLKIRSTKLEDSAMYFCASRSQEGGLTDTQYFGPGTRLTVL.

The chain links TRBV14 to TRBJ1-4; D is uncertain. Trimming pared 6 bases from V and 0 bases from J, leaving 14 bases between. Germline assignment: CDR1 SGHDN and CDR2 FVKESK. The CDR3 length is 16 residues. CDR3: CASSPLIGATNEKLFF. CDR3 bases: TGTGCCAGCAGTCCGCTGATCGGTGCAACTAATGAAAAACTGTTTTTT.

The V and J genes are TRBV11-2 and TRBJ1-1; no clear D gene. The length of the CDR3 is 13 residues. CDR1 and CDR2 (germline): SGHAT, FQNNGV. V was clipped by 1 base and J by 8 bases, with 11 bases between them. The CDR3 sequence is CASSLGSGSEAFF. The CDR3 DNA reads as TGTGCCAGCAGCTTAGGTTCGGGTTCAGAAGCTTTCTTT.

V and J are TRBV23-1 and TRBJ2-4; 7 bases map to TRBD2. TRBV23-1 is an ORF, and what it does is uncertain. Germline trimming cut 7 bases from V and 3 bases from J; bases unmatched to any gene: 9. CDR3 size: 15 residues. In DNA, the CDR3 is TGCGCCAGCACAGGACTAGATCTTGACAAAAACATTCAGTACTTC. It translates to CASTGLDLDKNIQYF.

The genes are TRBV6-1 and TRBJ2-6, with D tentatively TRBD2 (6 bases). Trimming took 2 bases from V and 2 from J, leaving 16 bases between them. Germline CDR1 reads MNHNS; CDR2 reads SASEGT. The CDR3 runs to 18 residues. CDR3 amino acids: CASSEPRGSPTGANVLTF. CDR3 coding DNA: TGTGCCAGCAGTGAACCCCGGGGGTCCCCAACTGGGGCCAACGTCCTGACTTTC.

This clone appeared once. This rearrangement joins TRBV12-5 to TRBJ1-6; D gene ambiguous. The CDR3 covers 14 residues. V gave up 2 bases and J gave up 8 bases, with 10 bases separating them. From germline, CDR1 is LGHNT and CDR2 FRNRAP. The CDR3 coding sequence is TGTGCTAGTGGTTTGCTGGGGAGTTATTCACCCCTCCACTTT. This sequence encodes CASGLLGSYSPLHF.

The rearrangement uses TRBV18 and TRBJ1-5; TRBD1 matches at 9 bases. The CDR3 totals 13 residues. The trim removed 6 bases at V and 5 bases at J, leaving 2 bases unmatched. CDR1 is KGHSH, CDR2 LQKENI, per germline. In DNA form, the CDR3 reads TGTGCCAGCTCCCGGACAGGGGATCAGCCCCAGCATTTT. Translation gives CASSRTGDQPQHF.

The chain has TRBV15 and TRBJ1-3; 7 bases line up with TRBD1. CDR1 LNHNV and CDR2 YYDKDF come from the germline V gene (reference sequence). The CDR3 is made up of 16 amino acids. The trim removed 4 bases at V and 1 base at J, leaving 7 bases unmatched. This chain's CDR3 is CATSKRQGVSGNTIYF. In nucleotides, the CDR3 is TGTGCCACCAGCAAAAGACAGGGAGTTTCTGGAAACACCATATATTTT.

The V call is TRBV5-6, the J call TRBJ1-1; D is perhaps TRBD1 (5 bases). This CDR3 comprises 13 residues. Per germline, CDR1 SGHDT and CDR2 YYEEEE. V shed 0 bases and J shed 8 bases, with 11 bases lying between them. The CDR3 protein is CASSLGRGVEAFF. Here the CDR3 DNA reads TGTGCCAGCAGCTTGGGGAGGGGCGTCGAAGCTTTCTTT.

The chain links TRBV5-1 to TRBJ2-5; a possible D gene is TRBD2 (5 bases). From germline, CDR1 is SGHRS and CDR2 YFSETQ. The CDR3 is 16 amino acids. V was clipped by 0 bases and J by 1 base, with 13 bases between them. CDR3 sequence: CASSLAVAGAQETQYF. CDR3 in DNA: TGCGCCAGCAGCTTGGCTGTGGCGGGTGCCCAAGAGACCCAGTACTTC.

The chain links TRBV10-1 to TRBJ1-1; a possible D gene is TRBD1 (6 bases). V was cut by 4 bases and J by 3 bases, with 18 bases left in between. This CDR3 has 16 residues. The V gene's germline CDR1 is WNHNN and CDR2 SYGVQD (reference sequence). The CDR3 is CASSAGVNSGDTEAFF. CDR3 sequence (DNA): TGCGCCAGCAGTGCAGGGGTTAACTCCGGGGACACTGAAGCTTTCTTT.

This clone was counted once. The chain links TRBV28 to TRBJ2-3, with 7 positions matching TRBD2. The CDR3 extends over 15 amino acids. The V gene end was trimmed by 8 bases and the J gene end by 7 bases; junction bases not matched to a gene: 15. Per germline, CDR1 MDHEN and CDR2 SYDVKM. The CDR3 bases are TGTGCCAGCGGACTAGGCACAGGTGTTCTAAATACGCAGTATTTT. It codes for CASGLGTGVLNTQYF.